The sequence of this TCR beta chain was determined in a study of cytomegalovirus exposure and HLA in healthy donors. The CDR3 is made up of 13 amino acids. From germline, CDR1 is MNHEY and CDR2 SMNVEV (reference sequence). V was clipped by 3 bases and J by 7 bases, with 9 bases between them. Measured with immunoSEQ multiplex PCR; TCRdb has only the in-frame clones, and not every one. The sample has approximately 110,000 clones, approximately 94% seen once. The chain couples TRBV27 to TRBJ2-2, with a possible D match to TRBD2 (5 bases). Sequencing was carried out using PBMCs. The TCR comes from a woman between 18 and 29 years old in good health and CMV-seronegative. The CDR3 sequence is CASSFVAGGELFF. For the CDR3, the DNA is TGTGCCAGCAGTTTCGTGGCGGGCGGGGAGCTGTTTTTT.